One sample yielded the 29 T cell receptor beta chains listed below, sequenced in a study of blood T cell repertoires in COVID-19. Clones were sequenced by immunoSEQ multiplex PCR, and TCRdb holds only the in-frame ones, with some missing. The sample lists about 83,000 clones; roughly 90% were seen once. Material: peripheral blood. The receptors were sampled from a woman in her 50s with active or convalescent COVID-19.

The gene calls are TRBV29-1 and TRBJ2-5, with D perhaps matching TRBD1 (6 bases). Germline CDR1 is SQVTM and CDR2 is ANQGSEA. V dropped 4 bases and J dropped 0 bases, with 21 bases sitting between them. The CDR3 runs to 17 residues. CDR3 protein: CSVGGLRDTKYQETQYF. CDR3 DNA sequence: TGCAGCGTTGGGGGGCTACGGGACACAAAGTACCAAGAGACCCAGTACTTC.

The chain is built from TRBV5-4 and TRBJ1-2; D remains ambiguous. The CDR3 contains 13 residues. Germline assignment: CDR1 SGHNT and CDR2 YYREEE (reference sequence). V was trimmed by 0 bases and J by 7 bases, leaving 10 bases between them. CDR3 amino acids: CASSLGLGVGYTF. DNA for the CDR3: TGTGCCAGCAGCTTGGGGTTAGGAGTTGGCTACACCTTC.

This chain links TRBV6-5 with TRBJ1-2, with TRBD1 as a possible D gene (6 bases). Germline assignment: CDR1 MNHEY and CDR2 SVGAGI. The CDR3 covers 15 residues. V lost 6 bases and J 1 base, leaving 15 bases between the germline ends. The CDR3 DNA sequence: TGTGCCAGCAGGGCTCTGGGGGCTGGTAACTATGGCTACACCTTC. This gives the protein CASRALGAGNYGYTF.

The chain combines TRBV5-6 with TRBJ2-7, with 8 bases fitting TRBD2. V lost 6 bases to trimming and J lost 5 bases; unmatched junction nucleotides: 7. The germline V gene has CDR1 SGHDT and CDR2 YYEEEE. The CDR3 totals 13 residues. The CDR3 DNA reads TGTGCCAGCACCCAGCGGGGGCCGGACGAGCAGTACTTC. This translates into CASTQRGPDEQYF.

This chain connects TRBV19 to TRBJ1-2, with 10 bases identical to TRBD1. Germline V gene data show CDR1 as LNHDA and CDR2 as SQIVND (reference sequence). CDR3 size: 15 residues. Trimming took 7 bases from V and 4 from J; bases not matched to a gene: 9. The CDR3 DNA follows: TGTGCCAGTACCAGAGGACAGGGGGGTAGCTATGGCTACACCTTC. This sequence encodes CASTRGQGGSYGYTF.

V is TRBV19 and J is TRBJ2-1; a possible D gene is TRBD1 (7 bases). V dropped 2 bases and J dropped 8 bases, with 16 bases sitting between them. The CDR3 sequence is 15 residues long. Germline CDR1 LNHDA, CDR2 SQIVND (reference sequence). The CDR3 sequence is CASSIIGRGADEQFF. The CDR3 bases are TGTGCCAGTAGTATAATAGGCAGGGGGGCGGATGAGCAGTTCTTC.

This clone showed up just once. The rearrangement uses TRBV30 and TRBJ1-1; 10 bases line up with TRBD1. V lost 5 bases, J lost 5 bases, and 8 bases stayed unmatched. This CDR3 has 14 residues. CDR1 and CDR2 from the germline V gene are GTSNPN and SVGIG (reference sequence). The CDR3 is CAWVGRGQGTEAFF. The CDR3 DNA follows: TGTGCCTGGGTGGGTCGGGGACAGGGGACTGAAGCTTTCTTT.

This clone was found once. The chain joins TRBV2 to TRBJ1-2; 10 nucleotides line up with TRBD1. Germline CDR1 reads SNHLY; CDR2 reads FYNNEI. Trimming at V came to 7 bases and at J to 0 bases, leaving 8 bases not matched to a gene. The CDR3 covers 16 residues. The CDR3 DNA sequence: TGTGCCAGCACGGGGGGGACAGGGGACCCTAACTATGGCTACACCTTC. It yields the protein CASTGGTGDPNYGYTF.

The rearrangement links TRBV9 to TRBJ2-3, with 14 bases lining up with TRBD2. The length of the CDR3 is 17 residues. Trimming cost V 3 bases and J 6 bases; bases outside gene matches: 9. The V gene's germline CDR1 is SGDLS and CDR2 YYNGEE. CDR3 loop: CASSGRLAGGESDTQYF. The CDR3 coding sequence is TGTGCCAGCAGCGGCCGACTAGCGGGGGGGGAGTCGGATACGCAGTATTTT.

This clone was detected once. The chain has TRBV6-5 and TRBJ1-4, with 7 nucleotides matching TRBD1. This CDR3 has 15 residues. Germline-derived CDR1 and CDR2 are MNHEY and SVGAGI. Unmatched junction bases numbered 10, after V lost 6 bases and J lost 6 bases. The CDR3 sequence: CASRARQGTHEKLFF. Written as DNA, the CDR3 is TGTGCCAGCAGGGCCCGACAGGGAACCCATGAAAAACTGTTTTTT.

The CDR3 nucleotides are TGTGCCAGCAGAGCGGACGGGGAGAACACTGAAGCTTTCTTT. This translates into CASRADGENTEAFF. The chain is built from TRBV9 and TRBJ1-1; D call uncertain. Germline CDR1 is SGDLS and CDR2 is YYNGEE. CDR3 length: 14 residues. With 5 bases removed from V and 1 base from J, the gap between germline ends came to 12 bases.

The V call is TRBV9, the J call TRBJ2-1; D unclear. Germline V gene lookup returns CDR1 SGDLS and CDR2 YYNGEE. Trimming removed 0 bases from V and 3 bases from J, with 7 bases in between. There are 14 residues in the CDR3. CDR3: CASSVEESYNEQFF. The CDR3 DNA reads TGTGCCAGCAGCGTAGAGGAGAGCTACAATGAGCAGTTCTTC.

The V and J genes are TRBV4-2 and TRBJ2-5; maybe TRBD1 (5 bases). With 2 bases removed from V and 0 bases from J, the gap between germline ends came to 13 bases. The CDR3 loop spans 16 amino acids. Germline V lookup: CDR1 LGHNA, CDR2 YNFKEQ. The chain's CDR3 is CASSQRVADNQETQYF. The CDR3 coding sequence is TGTGCCAGCAGCCAACGCGTGGCGGACAACCAAGAGACCCAGTACTTC.

The gene calls are TRBV3-1 (or the pseudogene TRBV3-2) and TRBJ1-1, with a tentative D call TRBD1 (5 bases). With 8 bases removed from V and 1 base from J, the gap between germline ends came to 17 bases. The CDR3 sequence is 15 residues long. The germline V gene has CDR1 LGHDT and CDR2 YNNKEL (reference sequence). The CDR3 DNA reads as TGTGCCAGCCGGGGGACCGTAGTGGGGAACACTGAAGCTTTCTTT. This codes for CASRGTVVGNTEAFF.

The chain combines TRBV4-3 with TRBJ1-4; 8 bases are a match to TRBD1. The J segment lost 8 bases and the V segment lost 0 bases, leaving 8 bases of the junction unmatched. This CDR3 region has 16 residues. In germline, CDR1 is LGHNA, CDR2 YSLEER. The CDR3 DNA sequence: TGCGCCAGCAGCCAAGACGGTACAGGGGGAGGGGAAAAACTGTTTTTT. Translating it yields CASSQDGTGGGEKLFF.

CDR3 sequence reads: CASSSLAGIETQYF. For the CDR3, the DNA is TGTGCCAGTAGTAGTCTAGCGGGGATAGAGACCCAGTACTTC. The J gene is TRBJ2-5, the V gene TRBV19, with 9 bases identical to TRBD2. This CDR3 is 14 amino acids long. Per the germline V gene, CDR1 is LNHDA and CDR2 is SQIVND (reference sequence). With V trimmed by 4 bases and J by 4 bases, 4 bases remained unmatched.

This chain links TRBV7-8 with TRBJ2-3; maybe TRBD1 (5 bases). Germline CDR1 reads SGHVS; CDR2 reads FQNEAQ. The CDR3 has 14 amino acids. V lost 5 bases and J 6 bases, leaving 15 bases between the germline ends. The CDR3 region is CASSHRTSIDTQYF. In DNA form, the CDR3 reads TGTGCCAGCAGCCACCGGACATCCATCGATACGCAGTATTTT.

The J gene is TRBJ1-5, the V gene TRBV9, with 8 bases lining up with TRBD1. J was trimmed by 1 base and V by 3 bases; bases with no gene match: 3. CDR3 length equals 15 residues. Per the germline V gene, CDR1 is SGDLS and CDR2 is YYNGEE. This CDR3 reads CASSAGGASNQPQHF. In DNA, the CDR3 is TGTGCCAGCAGCGCAGGGGGCGCCAGCAATCAGCCCCAGCATTTT.

The chain joins TRBV19 to TRBJ2-7; D possibly corresponds to TRBD1 (6 bases). The V gene lost 6 bases and the J gene lost 0 bases, with 9 bases spanning the gap. Germline V gene lookup returns CDR1 LNHDA and CDR2 SQIVND (reference sequence). CDR3 length: 13 residues. CDR3 coding DNA: TGTGCCAGTAGGAACAGGGACTCCTACGAGCAGTACTTC. Translated, it gives CASRNRDSYEQYF. The full variable domain, its missing parts supplied by reference TRBV19 and TRBJ2-7, is DGGITQSPKYLFRKEGQNVTLSCEQNLNHDAMYWYRQDPGQGLRLIYYSQIVNDFQKGDIAEGYSVSREKKESFPLTVTSAQKNPTAFYLCASRNRDSYEQYFGPGTRLTVT.

A few counts support this clone. The chain is built from TRBV2 and TRBJ1-1, with D unclear. The CDR3 length is 13 residues. In germline, CDR1 is SNHLY, CDR2 FYNNEI. Trimming took off 6 bases at V and 1 base at J, with 9 bases between the two ends. The CDR3 DNA sequence: TGTGCCAGCAGCCGTACGCGGAACACTGAAGCTTTCTTT. Residues: CASSRTRNTEAFF.

The chain uses TRBV7-9 and TRBJ2-2, with TRBD1 matching 8 bases. CDR1 is SEHNR, CDR2 FQNEAQ, per germline (reference sequence). CDR3 length: 15 residues. The junction had 9 bases not matched to a gene; V was cut back by 5 bases and J by 7 bases. DNA of the CDR3: TGTGCCAGCAGCCGACTCAGGACAGGGATCGGGGAGCTGTTTTTT. Translation gives CASSRLRTGIGELFF.

There are many counts of this clone. The chain joins TRBV6-4 to TRBJ2-1; D remains unclear. Deletions cut 0 bases from V and 3 bases from J, with 6 bases between. The length of the CDR3 is 14 residues. CDR1 and CDR2 from the germline V gene are MRHNA and SNTAGT. As DNA, the CDR3 is TGTGCCAGCAGTGACTCGAGTGACTACAATGAGCAGTTCTTC. This sequence encodes CASSDSSDYNEQFF.

The chain employs TRBV9 and TRBJ2-7; D gene unclear. The germline V gene has CDR1 SGDLS and CDR2 YYNGEE. The CDR3 is made up of 14 amino acids. V was clipped by 4 bases and J by 4 bases, with 15 bases between them. The CDR3: CASSPYSPGYEQYF. The CDR3 coding sequence is TGTGCCAGCAGCCCGTACTCTCCCGGTTACGAGCAGTACTTC. The full variable domain, in which reference TRBV9 and TRBJ2-7 provide the parts outside the CDR3, is DSGVTQTPKHLITATGQRVTLRCSPRSGDLSVYWYQQSLDQGLQFLIQYYNGEERAKGNILERFSAQQFPDLHSELNLSSLELGDSALYFCASSPYSPGYEQYFGPGTRLTVT.

In DNA form, the CDR3 reads TGTGCCAGCAGCAGTACGACAGGGTCAAGTAGAGGCTACACCTTC. As protein: CASSSTTGSSRGYTF. This rearrangement joins TRBV11-2 to TRBJ1-2; 7 bases align to TRBD1. The CDR3 contains 15 residues. V was clipped by 5 bases and J by 8 bases; unmatched bases: 14. In germline, CDR1 is SGHAT, CDR2 FQNNGV.

The chain couples TRBV7-2 to TRBJ1-2; D is unresolved. CDR3 length: 12 residues. Per the germline V gene, CDR1 is SGHTA and CDR2 is FQGNSA. The V gene lost 1 base and the J gene lost 8 bases, with 8 bases spanning the gap. The CDR3 reads CASSLVVQGYTF. The CDR3 coding sequence is TGTGCCAGCAGCTTAGTGGTACAGGGCTACACCTTC.

The chain uses TRBV4-2 and TRBJ1-2, with D unclear. This CDR3 spans 13 amino acids. Germline V lookup: CDR1 LGHNA, CDR2 YNFKEQ. V was cut by 0 bases and J by 10 bases, with 12 bases left in between. The CDR3 reads CASSQDKEGAYTF. In nucleotides, the CDR3 is TGTGCCAGCAGCCAAGATAAGGAGGGCGCCTACACCTTC.

V usage is TRBV6-5 and J usage is TRBJ1-1; 7 nucleotides agree with TRBD1. CDR3 length equals 15 residues. Losses at the gene ends were 5 bases for V and 0 bases for J; bases not matched to a gene: 6. Germline CDR1 is MNHEY and CDR2 is SVGAGI. The DNA of the CDR3 is TGTGCCAGCAGTACCGATGACAGGGTGAACACTGAAGCTTTCTTT. Its protein is CASSTDDRVNTEAFF.

The chain carries TRBV4-2 and TRBJ2-7, with TRBD1 matching 7 bases. Germline V gene sequence: CDR1 LGHNA, CDR2 YNFKEQ. There are 18 residues in the CDR3. J gave up 3 bases and V 0 bases, and 14 bases lay outside the gene matches. The CDR3 DNA reads TGTGCCAGCAGCCAAGATCAGTCCACAGGGGCTACAAACTACGAGCAGTACTTC. Protein sequence: CASSQDQSTGATNYEQYF.

J is TRBJ2-7 and V is TRBV24-1; 9 bases are a match to TRBD1. From germline, CDR1 is KGHDR and CDR2 SFDVKD. V gave up 4 bases and J gave up 2 bases; unmatched junction bases: 5. The CDR3 spans 15 residues. The CDR3 spells CATSDHRTGAYEQYF. The DNA for the CDR3 is TGTGCCACCAGTGACCATAGGACAGGGGCCTACGAGCAGTACTTC.